This TCR beta chain was sequenced in a study of blood T cell repertoires in COVID-19. Study information: Specimens from acute and convalescent COVID-19 originated in the United States, Italy and Spain. T cells, B-cell-depleted T cells, or PBMCs provided the cDNA or gDNA that served as material.

Germline V lookup: CDR1 KGHSH, CDR2 LQKENI. The V gene lost 5 bases and the J gene lost 2 bases, with 18 bases spanning the gap. CDR3 length: 16 residues. Original data processing: From reference gene primer amplification, estimates of nucleated cell counts were derived. TCRdb's copy holds only in-frame clones and misses some; the assay was immunoSEQ multiplex PCR. Clonal size and the V and J genes are those of that table, whereas D and trimming came from the DNA. The sample lists roughly 38,000 clones; roughly 76% were seen once. The chain employs TRBV18 and TRBJ2-5, with D perhaps TRBD1 (5 bases). This receptor was taken from an older man with active or convalescent COVID-19. Material for sequencing was peripheral blood. The CDR3 nucleotides read TGTGCCAGCTCAAACGTCAGGGTACTGGGGCAAGAGACCCAGTACTTC. Its protein product is CASSNVRVLGQETQYF.